Listed here is a single TCR beta chain. The antigen remains undetermined. This sample stems from a study of PD-L1 blockade in urothelial cancer. About the research overall: Blood samples had a median of 141,255 T cells, tens of thousands of unique TCRs, and clonality approximately 0.086.

Profiled with immunoSEQ multiplex PCR; TCRdb holds only in-frame clones, not every one. The repertoire consists of 80,000 to 100,000 clones, with more than 75% occurring once and the leading ten covering over 7.5%. Study-wide points: Prediction of better survival came from below-median pretreatment blood TCR clonality.

Trimming took 0 bases from V and 2 from J; bases not matched to a gene: 12. This CDR3 has 18 residues. The germline V gene encodes CDR1 LGHNA and CDR2 YNFKEQ. The material sequenced was PBMCs, taken around atezolizumab (anti-PD-L1) treatment. This TCR came from an older man with urothelial cancer. V is TRBV4-2 and J is TRBJ1-1; 7 positions match TRBD1. The CDR3 DNA follows: TGTGCCAGCAGCCAAGAAAAGGGGGCAACGATTCACAACACTGAAGCTTTCTTT. Its translation: CASSQEKGATIHNTEAFF.